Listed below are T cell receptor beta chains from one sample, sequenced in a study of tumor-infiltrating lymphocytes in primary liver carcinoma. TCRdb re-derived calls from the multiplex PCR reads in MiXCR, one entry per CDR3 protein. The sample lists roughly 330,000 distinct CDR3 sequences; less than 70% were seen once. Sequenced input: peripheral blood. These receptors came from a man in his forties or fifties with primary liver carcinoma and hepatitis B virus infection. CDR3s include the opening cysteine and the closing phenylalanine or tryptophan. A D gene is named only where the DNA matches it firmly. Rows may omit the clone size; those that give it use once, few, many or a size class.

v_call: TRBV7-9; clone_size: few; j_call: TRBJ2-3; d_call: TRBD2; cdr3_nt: TGTGCCAGCAGCCGACTAGCAGCCACAGATACGCAGTATTTT; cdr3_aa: CASSRLAATDTQYF
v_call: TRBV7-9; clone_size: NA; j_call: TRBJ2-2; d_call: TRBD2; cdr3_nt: TGTGCCAGCAGCTTAGTCCCGGGACTACGGACACCGAACACCGGGGGGCTGTTTTTT; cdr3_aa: CASSLVPGLRTPNTGGLFF
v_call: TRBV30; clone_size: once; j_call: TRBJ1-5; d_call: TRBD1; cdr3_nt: TGTGCCTGGAGGGGACAGGGTACCCAGCCCCGGCATTTT; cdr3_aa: CAWRGQGTQPRHF
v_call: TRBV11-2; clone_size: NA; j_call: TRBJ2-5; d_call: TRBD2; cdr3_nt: TGTGCCAGCTCCCGGGGAGGGCAAGAGACCCAGTACTTC; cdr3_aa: CASSRGGQETQYF
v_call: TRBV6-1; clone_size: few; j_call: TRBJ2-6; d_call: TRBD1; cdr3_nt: TGTGCCAGCAGCCCAGGGGGTTACTACTCTGGGGCCAACGTCCTGACTTTC; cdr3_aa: CASSPGGYYSGANVLTF
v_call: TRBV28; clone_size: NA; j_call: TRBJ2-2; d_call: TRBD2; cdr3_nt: TGTACCAGCAGTGACGCTGCCAGCGGGGGATATTGGGAGCTGTTTTTT; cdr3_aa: CTSSDAASGGYWELFF
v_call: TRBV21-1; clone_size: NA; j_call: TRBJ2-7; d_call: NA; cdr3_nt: TGTGCCAGCAGCAAACCAGCCAGGGATAGAGACTACGAGCAGTACTTC; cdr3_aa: CASSKPARDRDYEQYF
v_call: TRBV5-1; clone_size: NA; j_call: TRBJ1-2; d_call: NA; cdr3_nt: TGCGCCAGCAGCTTGGCGGGTTTCGCTGAGTATGACTGCACCTTC; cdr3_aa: CASSLAGFAEYDCTF
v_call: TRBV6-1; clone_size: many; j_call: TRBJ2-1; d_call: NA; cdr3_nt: TGTGCCAGCAGTAAAAGGGACGGAAACAATGAGCAGTTCTTC; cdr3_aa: CASSKRDGNNEQFF
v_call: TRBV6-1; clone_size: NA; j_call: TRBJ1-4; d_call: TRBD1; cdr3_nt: TGTGCCAGCAGTGACCGGGACAGGTGGCAACCTGAAAAACTGTTTTTT; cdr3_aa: CASSDRDRWQPEKLFF
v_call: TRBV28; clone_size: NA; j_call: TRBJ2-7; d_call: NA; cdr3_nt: TGTACCAGCAGCTCAATGGGGCAGAGCTCCTACGAGCAGTACTTC; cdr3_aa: CTSSSMGQSSYEQYF
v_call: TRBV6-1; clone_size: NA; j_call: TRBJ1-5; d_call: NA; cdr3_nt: TGTGCCAGCAGTGAAACCTCCTATAGCTATCAGCTCCAGCATTTT; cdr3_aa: CASSETSYSYQLQHF
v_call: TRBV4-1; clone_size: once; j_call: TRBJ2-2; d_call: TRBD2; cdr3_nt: TGCGCCAGCAGCCAAGACAGCGGGGGGACGTGGTACACCAGGGAGCTGTTTTTT; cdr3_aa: CASSQDSGGTWYTRELFF
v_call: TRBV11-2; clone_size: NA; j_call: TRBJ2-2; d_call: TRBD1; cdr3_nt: TGTGAAGATGGGACAGGGGAGAGCACCGGGGTGCTGTTTTTT; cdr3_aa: CEDGTGESTGVLFF
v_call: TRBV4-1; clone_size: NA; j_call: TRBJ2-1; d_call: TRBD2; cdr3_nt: TGCGCCAGCATCTTTCGGACTAGCGGGGGTTTCAGTCACAATGAGCAGTTCTTC; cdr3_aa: CASIFRTSGGFSHNEQFF
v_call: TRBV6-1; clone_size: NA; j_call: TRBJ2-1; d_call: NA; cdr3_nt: TGTGCCAGCAGTGAACCGCCTCAAGGGGATGAGCAGTTCTTC; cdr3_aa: CASSEPPQGDEQFF
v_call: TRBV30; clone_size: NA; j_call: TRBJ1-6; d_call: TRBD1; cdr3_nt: TGTGCCTGGACCCATGGACAGGGAACTCGGTCACCCCTCCACTTT; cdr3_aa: CAWTHGQGTRSPLHF
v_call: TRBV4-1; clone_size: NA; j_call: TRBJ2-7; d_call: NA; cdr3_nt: TGCGCCAGCTGCCAAGAAGGTCTAGCGCCCTACGAGCAGTACTTC; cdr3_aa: CASCQEGLAPYEQYF
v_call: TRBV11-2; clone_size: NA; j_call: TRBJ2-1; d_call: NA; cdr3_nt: TGTCCCAGCAGCTTAGTAGGCACAGGAAACTACAAAGAGCAGTTCTTC; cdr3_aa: CPSSLVGTGNYKEQFF
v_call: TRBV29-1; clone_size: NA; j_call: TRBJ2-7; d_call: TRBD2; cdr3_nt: TGCAGCGTTGAAGATCCCGCCGCGATCGGGAGGACTTACGAGCAGTACTTC; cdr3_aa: CSVEDPAAIGRTYEQYF
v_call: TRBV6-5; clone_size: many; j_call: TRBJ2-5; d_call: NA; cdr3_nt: TGTGCCAGCAGTTACTTAGGTTTAGGGCAACAGACCCAGTACTTC; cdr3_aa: CASSYLGLGQQTQYF
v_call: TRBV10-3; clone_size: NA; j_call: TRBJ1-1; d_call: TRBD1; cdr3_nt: TGCGCCATCAGCGCCGGGACAGGGGGCTCGGCTTTCTTT; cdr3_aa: CAISAGTGGSAFF
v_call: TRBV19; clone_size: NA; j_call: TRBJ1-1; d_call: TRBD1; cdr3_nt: TGTGCCAGTAGTGAACAGGGGACTCGAACTGAAGCTTTCTTT; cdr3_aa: CASSEQGTRTEAFF
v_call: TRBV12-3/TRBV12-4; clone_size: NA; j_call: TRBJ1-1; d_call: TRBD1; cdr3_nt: TGTACCAGCAGTGTGACAGGGAAAGCCACTGAAGCTTTATTT; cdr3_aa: CTSSVTGKATEALF
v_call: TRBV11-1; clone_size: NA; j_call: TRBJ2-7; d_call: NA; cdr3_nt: TGTGCCAGCAGGTCCTGGACAGAGACCTACGTGCAGTACTTC; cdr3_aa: CASRSWTETYVQYF
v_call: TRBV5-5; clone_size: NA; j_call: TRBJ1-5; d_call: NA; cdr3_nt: TGTGCCATCAGCTTGGCCCCTAGCAATCAGCCCCAGCATTTT; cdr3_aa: CAISLAPSNQPQHF
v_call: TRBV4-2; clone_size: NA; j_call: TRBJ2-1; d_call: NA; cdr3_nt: TGTGCCGGGAGAGGGGGGGGGACGGATGGTCGGTTCTTC; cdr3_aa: CAGRGGGTDGRFF
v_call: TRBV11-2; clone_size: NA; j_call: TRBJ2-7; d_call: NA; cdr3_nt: TGTGACAGCAGCTTAGGAACAGATTACGAGCAGTATTTC; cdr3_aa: CDSSLGTDYEQYF
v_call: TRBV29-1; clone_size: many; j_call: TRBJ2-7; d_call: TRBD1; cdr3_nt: TGCAGCGTCCGGACAGGGACCTACGAGCAGTACTTC; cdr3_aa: CSVRTGTYEQYF
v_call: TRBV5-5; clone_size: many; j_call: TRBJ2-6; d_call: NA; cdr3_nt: TGTGCCAGCAGCTTGGAGCCGGACCCTCGTGGGGCCAACGTCCTGACTTTC; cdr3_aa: CASSLEPDPRGANVLTF
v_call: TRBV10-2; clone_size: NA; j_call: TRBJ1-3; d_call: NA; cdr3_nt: TGCGCCACCCGGGGAGGGAGCTCTGGAAACACCATATATTTT; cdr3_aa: CATRGGSSGNTIYF
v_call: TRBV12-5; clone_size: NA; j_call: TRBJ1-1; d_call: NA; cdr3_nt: TGTGCTAGTGGTTCGGACGGGGGTGAAGCTTTCTTT; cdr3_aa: CASGSDGGEAFF
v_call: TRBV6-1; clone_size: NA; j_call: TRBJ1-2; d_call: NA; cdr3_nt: TGTGCCAGCAGTGAAGACCGACCAACTAACTATGGGTACACCTTC; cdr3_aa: CASSEDRPTNYGYTF
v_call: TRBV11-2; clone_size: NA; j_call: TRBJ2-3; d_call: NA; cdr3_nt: TGTGCCAGCAGCTTAGTTGGGGGGGGCGCATATACGCAGTATTTT; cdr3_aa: CASSLVGGGAYTQYF
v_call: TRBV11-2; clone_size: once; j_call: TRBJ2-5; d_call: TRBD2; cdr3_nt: TGTGCCAGCAGCTTCCGGGAGGGCGGGGAGACCCAGTACTTC; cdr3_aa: CASSFREGGETQYF
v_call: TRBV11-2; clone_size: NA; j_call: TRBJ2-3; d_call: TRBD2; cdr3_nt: TGTGCTAGCAGCTTAGACGGACTAGCGGGAAGAGATACGCAGTATTTT; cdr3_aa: CASSLDGLAGRDTQYF
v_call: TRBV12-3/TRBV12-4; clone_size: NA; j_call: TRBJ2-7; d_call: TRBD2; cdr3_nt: TGTGCCAGCAGCCCCCTAAGCGGGAGAGGAGACGAGCAGTACTTC; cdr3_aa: CASSPLSGRGDEQYF
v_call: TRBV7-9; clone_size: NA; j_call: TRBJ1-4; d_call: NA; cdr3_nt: TGTACCAGCAGCTTAGCGGGGCATGAAAAACTGTTTTTT; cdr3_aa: CTSSLAGHEKLFF
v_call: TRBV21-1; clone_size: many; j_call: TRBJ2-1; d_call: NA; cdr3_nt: TGTGCCAGCAGCAAAGTTGGGCTAGCGGGAAGCTCCTACAATGAGCAGTTCTTC; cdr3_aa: CASSKVGLAGSSYNEQFF
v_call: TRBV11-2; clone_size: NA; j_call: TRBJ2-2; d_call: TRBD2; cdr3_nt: TGTGGCAGCAGCTTAGTATTAGCGGGAGCCGGGGAGCTGTTTTTT; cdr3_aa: CGSSLVLAGAGELFF
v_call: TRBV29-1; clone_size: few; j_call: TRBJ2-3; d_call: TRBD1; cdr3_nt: TGCAGCCTTGAAGAGACAGGGGTAGCGGCAGATACGCAGTATTTC; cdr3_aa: CSLEETGVAADTQYF
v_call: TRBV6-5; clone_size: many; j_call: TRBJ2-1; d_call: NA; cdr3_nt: TGTGCCAGCATTCCCGCCCCCCCTTTAGGGGACAATGAGCAGTTCTTC; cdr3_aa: CASIPAPPLGDNEQFF
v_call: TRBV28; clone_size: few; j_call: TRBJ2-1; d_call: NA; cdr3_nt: TGTGCCAGCAGTTTTCAGGCCTACAATGAGCAGTTCTTC; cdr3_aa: CASSFQAYNEQFF
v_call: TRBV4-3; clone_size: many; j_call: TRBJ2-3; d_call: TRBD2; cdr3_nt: TGCGCCAGCAGCTACGGGATAGCGGGAGGATACACAGATACGCAGTATTTT; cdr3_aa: CASSYGIAGGYTDTQYF
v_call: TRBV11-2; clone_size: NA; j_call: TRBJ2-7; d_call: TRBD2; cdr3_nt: TGTGCCAGCAGCTCTGATGGGCTTAGCGGGAAGTACGAGCAGTACTTC; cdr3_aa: CASSSDGLSGKYEQYF
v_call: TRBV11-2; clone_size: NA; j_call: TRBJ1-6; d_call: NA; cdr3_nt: TGTACCAGCAGCTTCAGTTCACCTCTCCACTTT; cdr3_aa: CTSSFSSPLHF
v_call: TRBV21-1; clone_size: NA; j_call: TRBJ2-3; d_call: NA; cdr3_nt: TGTGCCAGCAGCAAAGGCCCTTTAGCCGTACTCACATATATGCAGTATTTT; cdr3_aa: CASSKGPLAVLTYMQYF
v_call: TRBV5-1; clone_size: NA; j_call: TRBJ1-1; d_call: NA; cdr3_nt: TGCGCCAGCAGCTTAACGACCGGGACCCTAGCGGGCACTTTCTTT; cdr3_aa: CASSLTTGTLAGTFF
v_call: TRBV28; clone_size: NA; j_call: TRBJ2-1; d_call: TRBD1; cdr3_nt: TGTGCCAGCAGTCTTCGACAGGGTAGTAAGGATGAGCAGTTCTTC; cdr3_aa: CASSLRQGSKDEQFF
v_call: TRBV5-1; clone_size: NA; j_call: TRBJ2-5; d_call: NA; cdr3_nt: TGCGCCAGCAGCTTAGGTTCGGAGGGGGAGACCCAGTACTTC; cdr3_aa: CASSLGSEGETQYF